A single sample gave rise to the 26 T cell receptor beta chains below, sequenced in a study of early T cells in non-severe SARS-CoV-2 infection (dated by TCRdb to 2020 to 2022). Libraries were made using 5' RACE. These reads were obtained on a NextSeq 500. TCRdb itself trimmed the public reads at Q25 with fastp, ran MiXCR and retained productive beta chains. Each record represents a unique CDR3 protein, reported with the most common genes and DNA among its rows. Recorded for this sample are about 77,000 distinct CDR3 sequences; 8.5% to 10% of them occurred a single time. The biggest ten clones account for about 4.8% of the sample. Sequenced input: whole blood. Receptors were obtained from an adult who was a healthcare worker with PCR-confirmed SARS-CoV-2 infection or an uninfected control (not recorded which).

This clonotype was seen at least ten times. This chain joins TRBV11-2 and TRBJ2-1; the match to TRBD2 covers 8 bases. After removal of 7 bases from V and 3 bases from J, the junction contained 8 bases not matched to a gene. The CDR3 contains 15 residues. Germline V CDR1 and CDR2: SGHAT, FQNNGV. This CDR3 reads CASTQIAGLYNEQFF. CDR3 nucleotide sequence: TGTGCCAGCACCCAAATAGCGGGACTCTACAATGAGCAGTTCTTC.

The chain joins TRBV29-1 to TRBJ1-1; perhaps TRBD1 as D (6 bases). The germline V gene has CDR1 SQVTM and CDR2 ANQGSEA. The V end lost 6 bases, the J end lost 1 base, and 9 bases lay between the germline ends. This CDR3 has 12 residues. In nucleotides, the CDR3 is TGCAGCGTCGGACAGACGAACACTGAAGCTTTCTTT. Protein: CSVGQTNTEAFF.

The chain joins TRBV6-2 or TRBV6-3 to TRBJ1-2; 7 nucleotides match TRBD1. The germline V gene has CDR1 MNHEY and CDR2 SVGEGT. Unmatched junction bases numbered 8, after V lost 6 bases and J lost 4 bases. The length of the CDR3 is 14 residues. This chain's CDR3 is CASRNRDSSYGYTF. Written as DNA, the CDR3 is TGTGCCAGCAGAAACCGGGACAGCTCCTATGGCTACACCTTC.

This clonotype was detected only a few times. The chain recombines TRBV6-5 with TRBJ2-7; a possible D gene is TRBD2 (5 bases). The CDR3 runs to 14 residues. Germline assignment: CDR1 MNHEY and CDR2 SVGAGI. Trimming removed 5 bases at V and 1 base at J, with 12 bases between. In nucleotides, the CDR3 is TGTGCCAGCAGTCAGGCGGGTAATTCCTACGAGCAGTACTTC. This encodes CASSQAGNSYEQYF.

This clonotype has ten or more counts. The rearrangement joins TRBV24-1 to TRBJ2-5, with 8 nucleotides matching TRBD1. J lost 5 bases, V lost 9 bases, and 10 bases had no gene match. From germline, CDR1 is KGHDR and CDR2 SFDVKD. CDR3 length equals 14 residues. CDR3 DNA sequence: TGTGCCACCGGCGGACAGGGTGAGGTGGAGACCCAGTACTTC. Its translation is CATGGQGEVETQYF.

This clonotype showed up just a few times. The DNA of the CDR3 is TGTGCCAGCAGCCGAACAAGGAACACTGAAGCTTTCTTT. Amino acid sequence: CASSRTRNTEAFF. The J gene is TRBJ1-1, the V gene TRBV28, with D hard to call. CDR3 length: 13 amino acids. Germline V gene sequence: CDR1 MDHEN, CDR2 SYDVKM. Trimming removed 6 bases at V and 1 base at J, with 9 bases between. Full variable domain (outside the CDR3, taken from reference TRBV28 and TRBJ1-1): DVKVTQSSRYLVKRTGEKVFLECVQDMDHENMFWYRQDPGLGLRLIYFSYDVKMKEKGDIPEGYSVSREKKERFSLILESASTNQTSMYLCASSRTRNTEAFFGQGTRLTVV.

This clonotype was observed a handful of times. The chain links TRBV28 to TRBJ1-2, with a possible D match to TRBD1 (5 bases). Germline CDR1 is MDHEN and CDR2 is SYDVKM. This CDR3 is 13 amino acids long. The V end was cut by 8 bases, the J end by 8 bases, with 18 bases between. DNA of the CDR3: TGTGCCAGCTCGTGGGGGAACTTCGGCGGCTACACCTTC. It codes for CASSWGNFGGYTF.

This clonotype was found many times. V is TRBV27 and J is TRBJ2-1, with 10 nucleotides matching TRBD1. J was trimmed by 2 bases and V by 7 bases; bases with no gene match: 5. Germline CDR1 is MNHEY and CDR2 is SMNVEV (reference sequence). The CDR3 runs to 15 residues. CDR3 DNA sequence: TGTGCCAGCAAATGGGGACAGGGGACCTACAATGAGCAGTTCTTC. Encoded protein: CASKWGQGTYNEQFF.

This clonotype was seen only a few times. The chain has TRBV19 and TRBJ2-1; D call uncertain. The CDR3 has 12 amino acids. Germline loops: CDR1 LNHDA, CDR2 SQIVND (reference sequence). The V end lost 4 bases, the J end lost 9 bases, and 10 bases lay between the germline ends. The CDR3 nucleotides read TGTGCCAGTAGTACGCTGCCCAGTGAGCAGTTCTTC. The encoded protein is CASSTLPSEQFF. The full variable domain, completed using reference TRBV19 and TRBJ2-1, is DGGITQSPKYLFRKEGQNVTLSCEQNLNHDAMYWYRQDPGQGLRLIYYSQIVNDFQKGDIAEGYSVSREKKESFPLTVTSAQKNPTAFYLCASSTLPSEQFFGPGTRLTVL.

This clonotype has ten or more counts. The V gene is TRBV9, the J gene TRBJ1-6, with 9 nucleotides matching TRBD1. In germline, CDR1 is SGDLS, CDR2 YYNGEE. CDR3 size: 15 residues. J lost 4 bases, V lost 3 bases, and 2 bases had no gene match. The CDR3 protein is CASSAGTGYNSPLHF. The CDR3 coding sequence is TGTGCCAGCAGCGCCGGGACAGGGTATAATTCACCCCTCCACTTT.

The table lists this clonotype with a few counts. CDR3 DNA sequence: TGCAGCGTACTACTTGCGGGGGAGCTGTTTTTT. This gives the protein CSVLLAGELFF. The genes are TRBV29-1 and TRBJ2-2, with D hard to call. Germline V gene sequence: CDR1 SQVTM, CDR2 ANQGSEA. CDR3 length: 11 amino acids. The V end lost 6 bases, the J end lost 8 bases, and 10 bases lay between the germline ends.

This clonotype was seen a few times. The V call is TRBV20-1, the J call TRBJ2-7; no definite D call. The CDR3 contains 16 residues. Per the germline V gene, CDR1 is DFQATT and CDR2 is SNEGSKA (reference sequence). V lost 0 bases and J lost 2, with 17 bases in between. This CDR3 is CSARDLQPRGAYEQYF. The CDR3, as DNA: TGCAGTGCTAGAGATCTCCAACCGAGAGGAGCCTACGAGCAGTACTTC.

This clonotype was observed many times. The chain employs TRBV18 and TRBJ1-5; D remains ambiguous. The CDR3 spans 14 residues. Germline assignment: CDR1 KGHSH and CDR2 LQKENI. Between the trimmed V and J ends, which lost 2 bases and 2 bases, there was a span of 7 bases. In DNA, the CDR3 is TGTGCCAGCTCACCAAGGGAGGGCAATCAGCCCCAGCATTTT. It yields the protein CASSPREGNQPQHF.

This sequence joins TRBV28 and TRBJ2-3, with 7 bases aligning to TRBD2. The CDR3 totals 13 residues. Germline CDR1 is MDHEN and CDR2 is SYDVKM. The V gene end was trimmed by 2 bases and the J gene end by 8 bases; junction bases not matched to a gene: 4. Here the CDR3 reads CASSLGRESTQYF. Here the CDR3 DNA reads TGTGCCAGCAGTTTAGGGAGGGAGAGTACGCAGTATTTT.

This clonotype was seen only a few times. The chain has TRBV6-4 and TRBJ2-2; 10 bases are a match to TRBD2. The CDR3 sequence is 16 residues long. The J segment lost 0 bases and the V segment lost 5 bases, leaving 3 bases of the junction unmatched. The germline gives CDR1 MRHNA, CDR2 SNTAGT. The CDR3, as DNA: TGTGCCAGCAGTAAAGCGGGAGGGGCGAACACCGGGGAGCTGTTTTTT. Translating gives CASSKAGGANTGELFF.

This clonotype was recorded many times. The J gene is TRBJ2-1, the V gene TRBV20-1, with TRBD1 matching 9 bases. Germline V lookup: CDR1 DFQATT, CDR2 SNEGSKA (reference sequence). The CDR3 totals 14 residues. Losses at the gene ends were 2 bases for V and 4 bases for J; bases not matched to a gene: 3. In nucleotides, the CDR3 is TGCAGTGCTAGATCGACAGGGGGGTACAATGAGCAGTTCTTC. Encoded protein: CSARSTGGYNEQFF.

This clonotype was detected only a few times. V usage is TRBV12-3 or TRBV12-4 and J usage is TRBJ2-1; 8 nucleotides line up with TRBD1. J was trimmed by 0 bases and V by 5 bases; bases with no gene match: 3. The CDR3 has 15 residues. CDR3 bases: TGTGCCAGCAGTAACAGGGGGGTCTCCTACAATGAGCAGTTCTTC. Its translation is CASSNRGVSYNEQFF.

This clonotype was counted many times. The V and J genes are TRBV27 and TRBJ2-1; perhaps D is TRBD1 or TRBD2 (5 bases each). V gave up 5 bases and J gave up 9 bases, with 29 bases separating them. Germline V gene sequence: CDR1 MNHEY, CDR2 SMNVEV (reference sequence). The CDR3 is made up of 18 amino acids. The CDR3 coding sequence is TGTGCCAGCAGTCCCCGGGGCGGAGTGGGGAGTCGGGCGTTTGAGCAGTTCTTC. It translates to CASSPRGGVGSRAFEQFF.

This clonotype was counted ten times or more. The chain has TRBV5-4 and TRBJ2-1; the D gene is possibly TRBD2 (6 bases). This CDR3 has 19 amino acids. From germline, CDR1 is SGHNT and CDR2 YYREEE (reference sequence). Trimming took 0 bases from V and 0 from J, leaving 19 bases between them. This chain's CDR3 is CASSLEGDMVGGSYNEQFF. As DNA, the CDR3 is TGTGCCAGCAGCTTGGAAGGGGATATGGTGGGGGGCTCCTACAATGAGCAGTTCTTC.

V gene TRBV12-3 or TRBV12-4 combines with J gene TRBJ2-1; TRBD2 agrees at 9 bases. The V gene end was trimmed by 1 base and the J gene end by 9 bases; junction bases not matched to a gene: 10. The CDR3 length is 16 residues. CDR3 DNA sequence: TGTGCCAGCAGTTTAGTCCCTAGCGGGATGAGGGGTGAGCAGTTCTTC. Translating it yields CASSLVPSGMRGEQFF.

This clonotype was found many times. V usage is TRBV10-3 and J usage is TRBJ1-1; D may be TRBD1 (6 bases). Deletions cut 10 bases from V and 1 base from J, with 19 bases between. Germline V gene lookup returns CDR1 ENHRY and CDR2 SYGVKD. The CDR3 totals 15 residues. CDR3 in amino acids: CATKGDKGANTEAFF. CDR3 in DNA: TGTGCCACCAAGGGGGACAAGGGAGCGAACACTGAAGCTTTCTTT.

This clonotype was picked up many times. This sequence joins TRBV3-1 and TRBJ1-4; D is ambiguous. V gave up 4 bases and J gave up 8 bases, with 11 bases separating them. This CDR3 contains 13 residues. Per germline, CDR1 LGHDT and CDR2 YNNKEL (reference sequence). The CDR3 DNA follows: TGTGCCAGCAGCCCCCCTGAGGTGGAAAAACTGTTTTTT. Amino acid sequence: CASSPPEVEKLFF.

The chain uses TRBV4-2 and TRBJ2-7; 10 positions agree with TRBD2. Germline-derived CDR1 and CDR2 are LGHNA and YNFKEQ. Germline trimming cut 3 bases from V and 1 base from J; bases unmatched to any gene: 3. The CDR3 totals 15 residues. CDR3 amino acids: CASSQGTSESYEQYF. Written as DNA, the CDR3 is TGTGCCAGCAGCCAGGGGACTAGCGAGTCCTACGAGCAGTACTTC.

The sample holds many counts of this clonotype. The chain carries TRBV2 and TRBJ2-2; D is unclear. The CDR3 sequence is 14 residues long. CDR1 is SNHLY, CDR2 FYNNEI, per germline. Trimming took off 7 bases at V and 0 bases at J, with 9 bases between the two ends. CDR3: CASMGWANTGELFF. DNA for the CDR3: TGTGCCAGCATGGGATGGGCGAACACCGGGGAGCTGTTTTTT.

The chain is built from TRBV12-3 or TRBV12-4 and TRBJ2-3; TRBD2 is a possible D gene (6 bases). The CDR3 covers 13 residues. Trimming took 8 bases from V and 7 from J, leaving 16 bases between them. CDR3 nucleotide sequence: TGTGCCAGCCACCCTGGGGGGAGTTATACGCAGTATTTT. Translation: CASHPGGSYTQYF.

This clonotype was detected ten times or more. The chain is built from TRBV6-6 and TRBJ2-1; D gene uncertain. Per the germline V gene, CDR1 is MNHNY and CDR2 is SVGAGI (reference sequence). The V gene lost 0 bases and the J gene lost 4 bases, with 10 bases spanning the gap. The CDR3 is 15 residues long. CDR3 residues: CASSYSLGGYNEQFF. CDR3 DNA sequence: TGTGCCAGCAGTTACTCGTTGGGCGGATACAATGAGCAGTTCTTC.